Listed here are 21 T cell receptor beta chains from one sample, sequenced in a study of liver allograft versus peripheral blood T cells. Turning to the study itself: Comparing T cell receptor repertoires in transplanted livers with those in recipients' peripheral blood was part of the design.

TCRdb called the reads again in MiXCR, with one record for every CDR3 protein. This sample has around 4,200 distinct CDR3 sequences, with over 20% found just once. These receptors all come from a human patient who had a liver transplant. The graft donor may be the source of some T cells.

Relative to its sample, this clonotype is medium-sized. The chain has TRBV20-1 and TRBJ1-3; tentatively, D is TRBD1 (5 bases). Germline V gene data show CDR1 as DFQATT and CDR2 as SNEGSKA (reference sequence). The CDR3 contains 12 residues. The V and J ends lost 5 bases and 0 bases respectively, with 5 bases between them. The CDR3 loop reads CSAGHSGNTIYF. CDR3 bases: TGCAGTGCTGGACACTCTGGAAACACCATATATTTT.

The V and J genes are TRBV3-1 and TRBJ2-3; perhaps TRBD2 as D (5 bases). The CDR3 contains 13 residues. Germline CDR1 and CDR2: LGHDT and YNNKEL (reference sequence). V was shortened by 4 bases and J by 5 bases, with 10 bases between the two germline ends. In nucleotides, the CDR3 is TGTGCCAGCAGCCCGGGAACGGGAGATACGCAGTATTTT. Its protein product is CASSPGTGDTQYF.

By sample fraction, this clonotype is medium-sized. The DNA of the CDR3 is TGTGCCAGCAGTTATTACCAGCGGGGGGGCCTAGACAATGAGCAGTTCTTC. It yields the protein CASSYYQRGGLDNEQFF. The chain combines TRBV6-2 or TRBV6-3 with TRBJ2-1; 10 bases are shared with TRBD2. Germline V gene sequence: CDR1 MNHEY, CDR2 SVGEGT. The CDR3 has 17 amino acids. Losses at the gene ends were 3 bases for V and 5 bases for J; bases not matched to a gene: 10.

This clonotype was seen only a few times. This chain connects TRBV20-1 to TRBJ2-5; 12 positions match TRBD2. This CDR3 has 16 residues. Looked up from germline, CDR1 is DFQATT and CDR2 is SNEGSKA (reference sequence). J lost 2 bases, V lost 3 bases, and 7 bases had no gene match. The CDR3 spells CSARASGGAGQETQYF. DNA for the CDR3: TGCAGTGCTAGGGCTAGCGGGGGGGCCGGTCAAGAGACCCAGTACTTC.

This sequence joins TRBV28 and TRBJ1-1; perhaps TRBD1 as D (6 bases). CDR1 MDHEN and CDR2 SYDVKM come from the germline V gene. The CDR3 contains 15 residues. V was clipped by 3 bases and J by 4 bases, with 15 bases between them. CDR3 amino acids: CASSLPQGRGTEAFF. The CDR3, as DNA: TGTGCCAGCAGTTTGCCACAGGGTCGGGGCACTGAAGCTTTCTTT.

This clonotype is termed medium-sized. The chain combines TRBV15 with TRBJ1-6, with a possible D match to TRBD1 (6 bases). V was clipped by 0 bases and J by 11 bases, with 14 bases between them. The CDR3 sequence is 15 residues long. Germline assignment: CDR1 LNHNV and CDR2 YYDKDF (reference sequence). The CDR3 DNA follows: TGTGCCACCAGCAGAGATCGACGGGGGCAGACACCCCTCCACTTT. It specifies CATSRDRRGQTPLHF.

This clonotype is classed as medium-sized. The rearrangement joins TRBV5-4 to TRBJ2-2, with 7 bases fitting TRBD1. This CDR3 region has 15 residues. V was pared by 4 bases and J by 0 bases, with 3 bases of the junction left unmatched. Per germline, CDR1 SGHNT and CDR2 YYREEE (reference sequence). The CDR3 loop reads CASSPGTANTGELFF. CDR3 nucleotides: TGTGCCAGCAGCCCCGGGACAGCGAACACCGGGGAGCTGTTTTTT.

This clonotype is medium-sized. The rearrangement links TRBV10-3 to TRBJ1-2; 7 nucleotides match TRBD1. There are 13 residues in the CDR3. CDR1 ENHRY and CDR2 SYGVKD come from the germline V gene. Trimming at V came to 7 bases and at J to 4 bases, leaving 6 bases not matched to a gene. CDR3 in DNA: TGTGCCATCACTAACAGGGGCGGCTATGGCTACACCTTC. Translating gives CAITNRGGYGYTF.

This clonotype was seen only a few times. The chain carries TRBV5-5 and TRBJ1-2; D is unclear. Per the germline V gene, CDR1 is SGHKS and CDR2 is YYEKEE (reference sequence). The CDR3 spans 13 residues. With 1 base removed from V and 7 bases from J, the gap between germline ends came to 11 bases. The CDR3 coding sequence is TGTGCCAGCAGCTTGTATGACGGGGTTGGCTACACCTTC. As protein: CASSLYDGVGYTF.

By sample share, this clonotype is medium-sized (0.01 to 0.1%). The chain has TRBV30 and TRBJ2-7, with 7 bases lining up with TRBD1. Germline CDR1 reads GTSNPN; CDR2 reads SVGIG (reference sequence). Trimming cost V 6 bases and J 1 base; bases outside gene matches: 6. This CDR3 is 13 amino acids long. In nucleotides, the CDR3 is TGTGCCTGTATGCCAGGGGGATCCTACGAGCAGTACTTC. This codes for CACMPGGSYEQYF. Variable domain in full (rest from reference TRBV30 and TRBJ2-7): SQTIHQWPATLVQPVGSPLSLECTVEGTSNPNLYWYRQAAGRGLQLLFYSVGIGQISSEVPQNLSASRPQDRQFILSSKKLLLSDSGFYLCACMPGGSYEQYFGPGTRLTVT.

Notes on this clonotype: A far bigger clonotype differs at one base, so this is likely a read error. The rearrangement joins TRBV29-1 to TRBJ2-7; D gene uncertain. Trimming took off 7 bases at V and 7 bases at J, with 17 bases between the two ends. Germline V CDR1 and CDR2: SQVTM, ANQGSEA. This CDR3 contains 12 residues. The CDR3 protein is CSAAPGNNEQYF. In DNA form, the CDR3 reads TGCAGCGCCGCTCCGGGCAACAATGAGCAGTACTTC.

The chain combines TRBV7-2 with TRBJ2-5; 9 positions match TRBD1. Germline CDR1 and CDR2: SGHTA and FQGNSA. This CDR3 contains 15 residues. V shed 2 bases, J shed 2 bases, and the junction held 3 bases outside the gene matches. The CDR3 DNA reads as TGTGCCAGCAGCTTATTGGGACAGGGTCAAGAGACCCAGTACTTC. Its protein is CASSLLGQGQETQYF. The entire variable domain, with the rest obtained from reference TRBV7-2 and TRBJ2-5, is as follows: GAGVSQSPSNKVTEKGKDVELRCDPISGHTALYWYRQSLGQGLEFLIYFQGNSAPDKSGLPSDRFSAERTGGSVSTLTIQRTQQEDSAVYLCASSLLGQGQETQYFGPGTRLLVL.

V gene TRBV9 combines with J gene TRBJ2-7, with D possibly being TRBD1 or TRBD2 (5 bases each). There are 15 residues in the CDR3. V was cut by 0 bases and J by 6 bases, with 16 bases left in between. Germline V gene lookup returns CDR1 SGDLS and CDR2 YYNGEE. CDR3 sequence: CASSVGGTTAGEQYF. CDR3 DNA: TGTGCCAGCAGCGTAGGTGGGACCACCGCGGGCGAGCAGTACTTC.

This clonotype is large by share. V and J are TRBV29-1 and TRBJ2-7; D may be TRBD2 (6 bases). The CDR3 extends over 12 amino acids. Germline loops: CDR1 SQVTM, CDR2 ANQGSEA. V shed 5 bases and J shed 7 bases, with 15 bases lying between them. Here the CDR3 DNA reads TGCAGCGTTCGATGGCCAGGGAGGGAGCAGTACTTC. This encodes CSVRWPGREQYF.

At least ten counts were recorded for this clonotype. The DNA for the CDR3 is TGTGCCAGCAGTGAAGGTGGAGGGATTCGTAATCAGCCCCAGCATTTT. This gives the protein CASSEGGGIRNQPQHF. The V call is TRBV2, the J call TRBJ1-5; no clear D. This CDR3 region has 16 residues. The V gene's germline CDR1 is SNHLY and CDR2 FYNNEI. V shed 1 base and J shed 4 bases, with 14 bases lying between them.

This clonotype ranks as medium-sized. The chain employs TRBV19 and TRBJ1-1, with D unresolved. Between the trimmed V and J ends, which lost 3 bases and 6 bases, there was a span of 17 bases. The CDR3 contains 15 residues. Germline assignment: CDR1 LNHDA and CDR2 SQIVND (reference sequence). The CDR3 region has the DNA TGTGCCAGTAGTATGAACCTCTTAACTAGCGCTGAAGCTTTCTTT. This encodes CASSMNLLTSAEAFF.

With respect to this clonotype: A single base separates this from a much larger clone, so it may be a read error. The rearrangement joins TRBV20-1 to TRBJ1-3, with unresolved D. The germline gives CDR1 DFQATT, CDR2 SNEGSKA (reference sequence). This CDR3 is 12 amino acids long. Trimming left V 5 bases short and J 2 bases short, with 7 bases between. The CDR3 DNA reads TGCAGTGCTGGAGCCCCTGGAAACACCATATATTTT. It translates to CSAGAPGNTIYF.

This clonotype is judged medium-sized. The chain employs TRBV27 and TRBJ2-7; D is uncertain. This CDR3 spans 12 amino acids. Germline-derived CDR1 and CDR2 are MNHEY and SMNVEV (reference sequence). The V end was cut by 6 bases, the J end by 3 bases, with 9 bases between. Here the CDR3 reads CASRRENYEQYF. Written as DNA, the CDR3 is TGTGCCAGCAGAAGGGAAAACTACGAGCAGTACTTC.

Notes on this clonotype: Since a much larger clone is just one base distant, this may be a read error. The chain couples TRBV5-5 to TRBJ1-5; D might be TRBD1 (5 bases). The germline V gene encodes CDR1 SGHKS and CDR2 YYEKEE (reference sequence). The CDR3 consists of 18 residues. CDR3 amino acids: CAISLRTGGADSNQPQHF. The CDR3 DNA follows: TGTGCCATCAGCTTACGGACCGGAGGGGCTGATAGCAATCAGCCCCAGCATTTT.

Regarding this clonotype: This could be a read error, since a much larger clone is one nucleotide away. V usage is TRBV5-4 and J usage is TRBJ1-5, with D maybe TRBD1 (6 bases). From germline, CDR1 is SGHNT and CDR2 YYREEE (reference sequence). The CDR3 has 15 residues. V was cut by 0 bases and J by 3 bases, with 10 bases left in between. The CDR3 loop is CASSLGGANNQPQHF. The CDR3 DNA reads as TGTGCCAGCAGCTTGGGGGGGGCCAACAATCAGCCCCAGCATTTT. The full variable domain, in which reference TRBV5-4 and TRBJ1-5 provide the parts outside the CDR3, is ETGVTQSPTHLIKTRGQQVTLRCSSQSGHNTVSWYQQALGQGPQFIFQYYREEENGRGNFPPRFSGLQFPNYSSELNVNALELDDSALYLCASSLGGANNQPQHFGDGTRLSIL.

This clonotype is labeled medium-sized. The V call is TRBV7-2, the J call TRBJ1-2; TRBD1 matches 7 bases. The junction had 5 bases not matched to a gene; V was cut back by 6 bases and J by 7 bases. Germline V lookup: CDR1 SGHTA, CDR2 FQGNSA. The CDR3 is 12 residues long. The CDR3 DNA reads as TGTGCCAGCAGTCCTAGGGGGCTTGGCTACACCTTC. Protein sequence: CASSPRGLGYTF.